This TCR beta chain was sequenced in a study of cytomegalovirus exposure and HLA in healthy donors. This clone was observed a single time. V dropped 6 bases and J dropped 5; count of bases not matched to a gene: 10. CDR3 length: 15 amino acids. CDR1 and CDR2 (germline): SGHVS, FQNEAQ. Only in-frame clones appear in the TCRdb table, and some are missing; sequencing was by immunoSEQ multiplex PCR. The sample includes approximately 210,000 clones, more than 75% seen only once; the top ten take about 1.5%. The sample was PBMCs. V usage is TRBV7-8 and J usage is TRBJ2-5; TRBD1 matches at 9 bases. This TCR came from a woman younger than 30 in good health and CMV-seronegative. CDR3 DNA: TGTGCCAGCAGGTCCGGGACAGGGAATTTGGAGACCCAGTACTTC. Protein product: CASRSGTGNLETQYF.